The 15 T cell receptor beta chains below all came from one sample that was sequenced in a study of OX40 agonist ivuxolimab in advanced cancers. Only in-frame clones appear in the TCRdb table, and some are missing; sequencing was by immunoSEQ multiplex PCR. This sample has around 76,000 clones, with roughly 94% found just once. The material was CD4+ or CD8+ T cells sorted from blood, obtained in a trial of the OX40 agonist ivuxolimab. Receptor source: an adult with an advanced solid tumor such as melanoma, head and neck, liver or kidney cancer.

This clone was seen just once. The CDR3 here is CASSLLKEGNYEQYF. As DNA, the CDR3 is TGTGCCAGCAGCTTATTAAAAGAAGGAAACTACGAGCAGTACTTC. This sequence joins TRBV7-3 and TRBJ2-7; D remains unclear. Deletions cut 2 bases from V and 3 bases from J, with 14 bases between. The CDR3 covers 15 residues. Germline values: CDR1 SGHTA, CDR2 FQGTGA. Looking up the rest from reference TRBV7-3 and TRBJ2-7 gives the full variable domain: GAGVSQTPSNKVTEKGKYVELRCDPISGHTALYWYRQSLGQGPEFLIYFQGTGAADDSGLPNDRFFAVRPEGSVSTLKIQRTERGDSAVYLCASSLLKEGNYEQYFGPGTRLTVT.

This chain links TRBV27 with TRBJ2-1; no definite D call. Germline V gene sequence: CDR1 MNHEY, CDR2 SMNVEV (reference sequence). The CDR3 spans 15 residues. The V end was cut by 5 bases, the J end by 1 base, with 12 bases between. The CDR3 region has the DNA TGTGCCAGCAGTCCCGACTTAGGGTCCTACAATGAGCAGTTCTTC. This gives the protein CASSPDLGSYNEQFF.

The chain uses TRBV27 and TRBJ1-5, with 9 bases identical to TRBD1. Trimming at V came to 5 bases and at J to 5 bases, leaving 7 bases not matched to a gene. The CDR3 is 15 residues long. In germline, CDR1 is MNHEY, CDR2 SMNVEV (reference sequence). The CDR3 protein is CASSPPGQGDQPQHF. As DNA, the CDR3 is TGTGCCAGCAGTCCGCCGGGACAGGGCGATCAGCCCCAGCATTTT.

The chain uses TRBV19 and TRBJ2-7; 10 bases agree with TRBD1. The germline gives CDR1 LNHDA, CDR2 SQIVND (reference sequence). V lost 5 bases, J lost 2 bases, and 3 bases stayed unmatched. The CDR3 extends over 14 amino acids. This chain's CDR3 is CASSLGQGAYEQYF. The CDR3 DNA follows: TGTGCCAGTAGTCTAGGACAGGGGGCCTACGAGCAGTACTTC.

The chain recombines TRBV7-2 with TRBJ2-1, with 7 bases that match TRBD2. Trimming took 1 base from V and 2 from J; bases not matched to a gene: 11. CDR1 and CDR2 (germline): SGHTA, FQGNSA. The CDR3 length is 18 residues. This CDR3 is CASSLGGVGDYTYNEQFF. The CDR3 DNA is TGTGCCAGCAGCTTAGGAGGGGTCGGGGACTATACCTACAATGAGCAGTTCTTC.

The CDR3 DNA follows: TGTGCCAGCAGTTACTTTGGGAACACTGAAGCTTTCTTT. This sequence encodes CASSYFGNTEAFF. The V gene is TRBV6-5, the J gene TRBJ1-1, with D unclear. The germline V gene encodes CDR1 MNHEY and CDR2 SVGAGI. V lost 1 base and J 1 base, leaving 4 bases between the germline ends. The length of the CDR3 is 13 residues.

The chain joins TRBV7-2 to TRBJ1-2; possible D gene TRBD1, 6 bases. V lost 6 bases and J 5 bases, leaving 13 bases between the germline ends. There are 13 residues in the CDR3. Per the germline V gene, CDR1 is SGHTA and CDR2 is FQGNSA. The CDR3 DNA sequence: TGTGCCAGCAGTTACCGGGGACATTATGGCTACACCTTC. This translates into CASSYRGHYGYTF.

The rearrangement uses TRBV7-9 and TRBJ2-1, with 10 positions matching TRBD2. The CDR3 consists of 15 residues. The trim removed 2 bases at V and 8 bases at J, leaving 6 bases unmatched. The germline CDR1 and CDR2 sequences are SEHNR and FQNEAQ (reference sequence). CDR3 nucleotide sequence: TGTGCCAGCAGCTTAATCACTAGCGGGATCTATGAGCAGTTCTTC. This codes for CASSLITSGIYEQFF.

For the CDR3, the DNA is TGTGCCAGCAGTTACGGGGGGCTGGGGGTATACGAGCAGTACTTC. This sequence encodes CASSYGGLGVYEQYF. This chain joins TRBV6-5 and TRBJ2-7; either TRBD1 or TRBD2 may supply D (6 bases each). This CDR3 is 15 amino acids long. Germline loops: CDR1 MNHEY, CDR2 SVGAGI. The ends were cut back, 2 bases at V and 4 bases at J, with 15 bases in the middle.

The chain joins TRBV27 to TRBJ2-1; 14 nucleotides align to TRBD2. The junction had 5 bases not matched to a gene; V was cut back by 5 bases and J by 8 bases. There are 15 residues in the CDR3. Germline CDR1 MNHEY, CDR2 SMNVEV (reference sequence). CDR3 sequence (DNA): TGTGCCAGCAGTCCAGGGACTAGCGGGGGAGATGAGCAGTTCTTC. Protein product: CASSPGTSGGDEQFF.

The V gene is TRBV11-2, the J gene TRBJ2-5; tentative D call: TRBD1 (5 bases). V was trimmed by 1 base and J by 0 bases, leaving 6 bases between them. Per the germline V gene, CDR1 is SGHAT and CDR2 is FQNNGV. The CDR3 spans 14 residues. The DNA for the CDR3 is TGTGCCAGCAGCTTAGGACAGTACCAAGAGACCCAGTACTTC. It specifies CASSLGQYQETQYF. Full variable domain (rest looked up from reference TRBV11-2 and TRBJ2-5): EAGVAQSPRYKIIEKRQSVAFWCNPISGHATLYWYQQILGQGPKLLIQFQNNGVVDDSQLPKDRFSAERLKGVDSTLKIQPAKLEDSAVYLCASSLGQYQETQYFGPGTRLLVL.

The J gene is TRBJ2-7, the V gene TRBV5-1; D gene unclear. This CDR3 has 12 residues. The germline CDR1 and CDR2 sequences are SGHRS and YFSETQ. The ends were cut back, 0 bases at V and 3 bases at J, with 4 bases in the middle. CDR3 residues: CASSLDNYEQYF. The CDR3 DNA sequence: TGCGCCAGCAGCTTGGACAACTACGAGCAGTACTTC. The variable domain in full, completed from reference TRBV5-1 and TRBJ2-7, reads KAGVTQTPRYLIKTRGQQVTLSCSPISGHRSVSWYQQTPGQGLQFLFEYFSETQRNKGNFPGRFSGRQFSNSRSEMNVSTLELGDSALYLCASSLDNYEQYFGPGTRLTVT.

The chain has TRBV6-5 and TRBJ1-2; D call uncertain. Germline-derived CDR1 and CDR2 are MNHEY and SVGAGI. The CDR3 consists of 13 residues. The germline V and J ends were trimmed by 0 bases and 4 bases, with 6 bases remaining between them. The CDR3, as DNA: TGTGCCAGCAGTTACTCGGAGAGCTATGGCTACACCTTC. Protein: CASSYSESYGYTF.

This chain uses TRBV5-4 with TRBJ1-1; unclear D gene. CDR1 and CDR2 from the germline V gene are SGHNT and YYREEE (reference sequence). V lost 2 bases, J lost 2 bases, and 4 bases lay in between. CDR3 size: 12 residues. Here the CDR3 reads CASSFSNTEAFF. For the CDR3, the DNA is TGTGCCAGCAGCTTCAGTAACACTGAAGCTTTCTTT.

This clone was seen once. The rearrangement uses TRBV19 and TRBJ1-1, with 10 nucleotides matching TRBD1. With 4 bases clipped from V and 6 bases from J, the junction kept 5 bases outside the gene matches. The CDR3 has 14 amino acids. Germline V gene data show CDR1 as LNHDA and CDR2 as SQIVND (reference sequence). CDR3 nucleotide sequence: TGTGCCAGTAGTAGCCGGGACAGGGGCGCTGAAGCTTTCTTT. It codes for CASSSRDRGAEAFF.